This TCR beta chain was retrieved from a study of radiotherapy plus CTLA-4 blockade in lung cancer. Study summary: Objective responses were observed in less than 20% of patients, and disease control was achieved by approximately 30%.

This clone was recorded only once. TCRdb's copy holds only in-frame clones and misses some; the assay was immunoSEQ multiplex PCR. The data show roughly 97,000 clones, with 65% to 85% seen just once and 2.5% to 3.5% held by the top ten. Germline CDR1 is SGHRS and CDR2 is YFSETQ. The ends lost 0 bases at V and 10 bases at J; junction bases unmatched: 4. This CDR3 has 14 residues. The sequence derives from a human donor with non-small cell lung cancer who had a partial response to radiotherapy plus ipilimumab. Some clones in this sample may be carry-over from other donors' samples. Sequenced material: peripheral blood, taken from a patient treated with radiotherapy plus ipilimumab. This chain joins TRBV5-1 and TRBJ2-1; 10 bases are shared with TRBD1. The CDR3: CASSLVGTGDEQFF. The CDR3 region has the DNA TGCGCCAGCAGCTTGGTGGGGACAGGGGACGAGCAGTTCTTC.